The rows below give T cell receptor beta chains drawn from one sample of a study of blood T cells in healthy people across ages. TCRdb re-derived calls from the 5' RACE reads in MiXCR, one entry per CDR3 protein. Here the sample spans over a million distinct CDR3 sequences, almost 25% being singletons. The sample was also linked to a second study, of T cells of mothers and their children.

The source material was blood. All receptors derive from a girl aged 2-10 years in good health. CDR3s include the opening cysteine and the closing phenylalanine or tryptophan. A D gene is named only where the DNA matches it firmly. For some rows the clone size is stated as once, few or many, or as a class when expanded; others skip it.

J gene	V gene	clone size	D gene	CDR3 length	CDR3 DNA	CDR3 protein
TRBJ2-1	TRBV9	once	TRBD1	18	TGTGCCAGCAGCGCCTTTACCAACAGGGGATTCTCCTACAATGAGCAGTTCTTC	CASSAFTNRGFSYNEQFF
TRBJ2-7	TRBV7-9	few	-	16	TGTGCCAGCAGCCCGAGAACAGGGCCTGACCTCTACGAGCAGTACTTC	CASSPRTGPDLYEQYF
TRBJ2-7	TRBV20-1	-	TRBD2	15	TGCAGTGCTAGAGGAACAGCGGGACCCTCCTACGAGCAGTACTTC	CSARGTAGPSYEQYF
TRBJ1-2	TRBV4-2	-	TRBD1	15	TGTGCCAGCAGCCAAGCCCTGGGACAGGCCCATGGCTACACCTTC	CASSQALGQAHGYTF
TRBJ2-1	TRBV10-3	-	TRBD2	16	TGTGCCATCAGTGACCAGATAGCGGGGGGGCAGCATGAGCAGTTCTTC	CAISDQIAGGQHEQFF
TRBJ2-4	TRBV4-2	-	-	15	TGTGCCAGCAGCCAAGAATCGCAGGAAAAAAACATTCAGTACTTC	CASSQESQEKNIQYF
TRBJ2-3	TRBV20-1	-	TRBD2	16	TGCAGTGCTACCTCCGTAGCGGGAGGCCCAGGGGATACGCAGTATTTT	CSATSVAGGPGDTQYF
TRBJ1-2	TRBV3-1	few	-	13	TGTGCCAGCAGCCAAGGGACGGAGTTGGGCTACACCTTC	CASSQGTELGYTF
TRBJ2-4	TRBV12-3/TRBV12-4	-	-	14	TGTGCCAGCAGCCCCCGAGGTCGAACCCCGATTCAGTACTTC	CASSPRGRTPIQYF
TRBJ2-3	TRBV2	few	-	14	TGTGCCAGTCTTCGCGGCGGGAGCACAGATACGCAGTATTTT	CASLRGGSTDTQYF
TRBJ2-1	TRBV20-1	-	TRBD2	11	TGCAGTGCTAGAGATCTAGCGGGGCAGTTCTTC	CSARDLAGQFF
TRBJ1-5	TRBV2	few	TRBD1	15	TGTGCCAGCAGTGAATCGACAGGGGGCGGGCAGCCCCAGCATTTT	CASSESTGGGQPQHF
TRBJ2-4	TRBV29-1	-	-	12	TGCAGCGTCCGGGACGGCGTAAACATTCAGTACTTC	CSVRDGVNIQYF
TRBJ2-5	TRBV12-3/TRBV12-4	few	-	14	TGTGCCAGCAGCTACAGGGAATTCAGGGAGACCCAGTACTTC	CASSYREFRETQYF
TRBJ2-1	TRBV28	few	-	15	TGTGCCAGCAGTTCATCGTATCGGGGCAGGAATGAGCAGTTCTTC	CASSSSYRGRNEQFF
TRBJ1-5	TRBV20-1	few	-	13	TGCAGTGCTATCGAGGGGAGCAATCAGCCCCAGCATTTT	CSAIEGSNQPQHF
TRBJ2-5	TRBV9	-	-	14	TGTGCCAGCAGCGTAGGCGGGGCCCAAGAGACCCAGTACTTC	CASSVGGAQETQYF
TRBJ1-2	TRBV9	few	-	14	TGTGCCAGCAGCGCTGGAAGGTTGGGCTATGGCTACACCTTC	CASSAGRLGYGYTF
TRBJ2-1	TRBV6-5	many	-	12	TGTGCCAGCAGCCCCGACCCTAATGAGCAGTTCTTC	CASSPDPNEQFF
TRBJ2-1	TRBV12-5	-	-	13	TGTGCTGGACTGCTGAAGATCTACAATGAGCAGTTCTTC	CAGLLKIYNEQFF
TRBJ1-1	TRBV29-1	few	-	11	TGCAGCGTTGAAGACAAGACCGAAGCTTTCTTT	CSVEDKTEAFF
TRBJ2-4	TRBV29-1	-	-	14	TGCAGCGCACTTGGGGGCGAAGCCAAAAACATTCAGTACTTC	CSALGGEAKNIQYF
TRBJ2-7	TRBV29-1	few	-	13	TGCAGCGTTGTACCCTCGACAGGCTACGAGCAGTACTTC	CSVVPSTGYEQYF
TRBJ1-3	TRBV12-3/TRBV12-4	-	TRBD1	15	TGTGCCAGCAGGTCGACAGGGTCGGGAGGAAACACCATATATTTT	CASRSTGSGGNTIYF
TRBJ2-7	TRBV15	-	TRBD2	15	TGTGCCACCAGCAGTTCTATAACTGGGGGGGACGAGCAGTACTTC	CATSSSITGGDEQYF
TRBJ2-7	TRBV29-1	few	-	8	TGCAGCGTTGATGGACAGTACTTC	CSVDGQYF
TRBJ2-5	TRBV12-3/TRBV12-4	-	-	12	TGTGCCAGCAGTGGACTAAAGGGGACCCAGTACTTC	CASSGLKGTQYF
TRBJ1-1	TRBV20-1	-	-	13	TGCAGTGCTAGGAATCGAAGGGAGGCTGAAGCTTTCTTT	CSARNRREAEAFF
TRBJ2-7	TRBV20-1	-	-	14	TGCAGTGCTAGAGATGTGACCACACCATACGAGCAGTACTTC	CSARDVTTPYEQYF
TRBJ2-7	TRBV14	-	-	14	TGTGCCAGCAGCCAAGCGGGAGCTTACTACGAGCAGTACTTC	CASSQAGAYYEQYF
TRBJ2-5	TRBV7-9	-	-	15	TGTGCCAGCAGCCGGGCCTCCTCCTTTCAAGAGACCCAGTACTTC	CASSRASSFQETQYF
TRBJ2-1	TRBV12-3/TRBV12-4	few	TRBD2	15	TGTGCCAGCAGTCCTCCTCGGGGGGGCCGGTATGAGCAGTTCTTC	CASSPPRGGRYEQFF
TRBJ2-5	TRBV29-1	-	TRBD2	14	TGCAGCTCACAACTAGCGGGATTACAAGAGACCCAGTACTTC	CSSQLAGLQETQYF
TRBJ2-3	TRBV28	-	-	13	TGTGCCAGCAGCAGGCGAGACAGGGATACGCAGTATTTT	CASSRRDRDTQYF
TRBJ1-2	TRBV7-6	few	TRBD1	14	TGTGCCAGCAGCGGGGGGGGGACAGGGCCGGGCTACACCTTC	CASSGGGTGPGYTF
TRBJ2-7	TRBV29-1	-	TRBD1	12	TGCAGCGTTGGGGTCAGGGGGCTTGAGCAGTACTTC	CSVGVRGLEQYF
TRBJ2-3	TRBV12-3/TRBV12-4	-	-	14	TGTGCCAGTGACCCATTTGCGGGCACAGATACGCAGTATTTT	CASDPFAGTDTQYF
TRBJ1-6	TRBV6-6	-	-	13	TGTGCCAGCAGTGATTCATATAATTCACCCCTCCACTTT	CASSDSYNSPLHF
TRBJ2-2	TRBV7-9	-	-	17	TGTGCCAGCAGCAAAAGAGCGGAGACCGCGAACACCGGGGAGCTGTTTTTT	CASSKRAETANTGELFF
TRBJ1-2	TRBV5-1	-	-	13	TGCGCCAGCAGCTTACAAGGCCTGGGGGGCTACACCTTC	CASSLQGLGGYTF
TRBJ2-2	TRBV12-3/TRBV12-4	-	-	13	TGTACCAGCAGTTTAGGTGGGGCCGGGGAGCTGTTTTTT	CTSSLGGAGELFF
TRBJ1-1	TRBV29-1	few	TRBD1	14	TGCAGCGTTGCCCCGGGACAGAGGAACACTGAAGCTTTCTTT	CSVAPGQRNTEAFF
TRBJ2-1	TRBV7-9	few	TRBD2	15	TGTGCCAGCAGCTCCTTAGGAGGACTAGTCGATGAGCAGTTCTTC	CASSSLGGLVDEQFF
TRBJ2-2	TRBV20-1	few	TRBD2	14	TGCAGTGCTTACGAGCGGGGGGAGACCGGGGAGCTGTTTTTT	CSAYERGETGELFF
TRBJ2-1	TRBV6-2/TRBV6-3	few	-	13	TGTGCCAGCGAGATCGCCAACTACAATGAGCAGTTCTTC	CASEIANYNEQFF
TRBJ1-1	TRBV9	-	-	14	TGTGCCAGCAGCGTAGGTGAGATGAACACTGAAGCTTTCTTT	CASSVGEMNTEAFF
TRBJ2-5	TRBV28	-	TRBD2	18	TGTGCCAGCAGTCCCGGGTTGGGGCTAGCGGGAGGTAGCGAGACCCAGTACTTC	CASSPGLGLAGGSETQYF
TRBJ2-1	TRBV14	few	TRBD1	21	TGTGCCAGCAGCCATGCAGGGACAGGGGGACGTGGAAAACGGGCCTACAATGAGCAGTTCTTC	CASSHAGTGGRGKRAYNEQFF
TRBJ2-4	TRBV6-4	few	-	14	TGTGCCAGAAGGGGGAAGGTAGCCAAAAACATTCAGTACTTC	CARRGKVAKNIQYF
TRBJ2-5	TRBV28	-	TRBD1	15	TGTGCCAGCAGTCCGACGGACAGGGTGGGCAAGACCCAGTACTTC	CASSPTDRVGKTQYF
TRBJ2-7	TRBV7-2	-	TRBD2	24	TGTGCCAGCAGCTTAGCCTCGACCACCTCGCTAATAGCGGGCCAAGGGGAAAGCCAGTACGAGCAGTACTTC	CASSLASTTSLIAGQGESQYEQYF
TRBJ1-4	TRBV7-2	-	-	16	TGTGCCAGCAGCTTAATTCGTTTGGGGGCTGGTGAAAAACTGTTTTTT	CASSLIRLGAGEKLFF
TRBJ1-2	TRBV5-5	-	TRBD1	15	TGTGCCAGCAGCTCTGGGCCCGGGACAGGGGTTGGCTACACCTTC	CASSSGPGTGVGYTF
TRBJ2-6	TRBV28	-	TRBD2	17	TGTGCCAGCAGATGGACTAGCGCCTACTCTGGGGCCAACGTCCTGACTTTC	CASRWTSAYSGANVLTF
TRBJ2-1	TRBV29-1	-	TRBD2	17	TGCAGCGCCCAGGGTCTAGCGGGAGCAGGAGAAAACAATGAGCAGTTCTTC	CSAQGLAGAGENNEQFF
TRBJ2-5	TRBV11-2	few	-	15	TGTGCCAGCAGTTTCCCTTTGGATCCGGAAGAGACCCAGTACTTC	CASSFPLDPEETQYF
TRBJ2-1	TRBV7-2	-	-	14	TGTGCCAGCAGCCGGGACTTACAGTACAATGAGCAGTTCTTC	CASSRDLQYNEQFF